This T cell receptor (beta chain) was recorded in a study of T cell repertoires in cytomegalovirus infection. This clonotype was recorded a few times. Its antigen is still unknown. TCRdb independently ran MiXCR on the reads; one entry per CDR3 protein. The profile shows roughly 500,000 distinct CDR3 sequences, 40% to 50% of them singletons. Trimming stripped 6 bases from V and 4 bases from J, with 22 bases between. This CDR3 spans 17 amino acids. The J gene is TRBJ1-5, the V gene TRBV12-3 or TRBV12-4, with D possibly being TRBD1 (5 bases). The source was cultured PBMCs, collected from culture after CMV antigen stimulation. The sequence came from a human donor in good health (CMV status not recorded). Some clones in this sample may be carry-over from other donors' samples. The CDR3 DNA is TGTGCCAGCAGCCAAAGGGTTGGGGCAATGGTAAATCAGCCCCAGCATTTT. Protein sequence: CASSQRVGAMVNQPQHF.